The sequence of this T cell receptor beta chain was determined in a study of T cell changes during pregnancy in multiple sclerosis (dated by TCRdb to about 2019). At the level of the whole study: In women with multiple sclerosis, the researchers looked at how the T cell repertoire shifted as pregnancy progressed.

Concerning this clone: Its specific antigen is unknown. No per-base quality is available; no much larger clone lies one base away.

Library preparation employed the immunoSEQ multiplex PCR assay. TCRdb took over this immuneACCESS table, retaining in-frame rearrangements with V and J assigned. Such tables are incomplete; in checked studies, under half of the missing clones stem from an unresolved V gene, and the remainder is unexplained. The table for this sample lists under 45,000 clones; 70% to 90% of them were counted only once. Jointly, the top ten make up about 4% of the sample. Sequences were derived from CD8+ T cells from peripheral blood mononuclear cells, sampled in the first trimester of pregnancy. This receptor was identified in a female donor with multiple sclerosis, enrolled in a pregnancy study.

The DNA sequence reads TGTGCCAGCAGCTTAAAACTGACAGTGAACACTGAAGCTTTCTTT. It translates to CASSLKLTVNTEAFF. Recombination linked TRBV7-2 to TRBJ1-1; TRBD1 is a possible D gene, resting on 5 matching bases. From the germline V gene, CDR1 is SGHTA and CDR2 is FQGNSA. Trimming takes 2 bases from V and 0 bases from J, and the germline ends sit 10 bases apart. The CDR3 runs 15 residues from the cysteine to the phenylalanine. Just CDR3 DNA is preserved here, 45 bases in frame from base 1.